This T cell receptor beta chain was observed in a study of long-term antiretroviral therapy in people with HIV. Samples were assayed with immunoSEQ v3.0 at survey level. Generated by immunoSEQ multiplex PCR, the TCRdb table keeps only in-frame clones and is missing some. This table holds around 36,000 clones, roughly 79% found once. The germline CDR1 and CDR2 sequences are MGHRA and YSYEKL. This CDR3 spans 12 amino acids. V was shortened by 6 bases and J by 5 bases, with 10 bases between the two germline ends. The specimen comprised unsorted PBMCs, sampled 3 years after starting antiretroviral therapy. The chain recombines TRBV4-1 with TRBJ1-2, with D maybe TRBD1 (5 bases). The TCR comes from a man aged 45-60 years with HIV. CDR3 loop: CASSSTVYGYTF. The CDR3 region has the DNA TGCGCCAGCAGTTCGACAGTATATGGCTACACCTTC.